This TCR beta chain stems from a study of cytomegalovirus exposure and HLA in healthy donors. It was with 60 Vbeta and 13 Jbeta primers that the PCR ran. TCRdb keeps only in-frame clones here, not all; method: immunoSEQ multiplex PCR. The table shows around 180,000 clones, with around 82% occurring only once. The ends lost 5 bases at V and 4 bases at J; junction bases unmatched: 9. Germline loops: CDR1 LGHNA, CDR2 YSLEER. This CDR3 has 15 residues. Sequenced input: PBMCs. The chain joins TRBV4-3 to TRBJ1-2; 8 nucleotides line up with TRBD1. The clonotype originates from a man aged 40-49 years in good health and CMV-seronegative. CDR3 nucleotide sequence: TGCGCCAGCAGCTCTCAACCCGGGACAGGCTATGGCTACACCTTC. This codes for CASSSQPGTGYGYTF.